This paragraph covers one T cell receptor (beta chain) sequence. The clone's antigen remains unknown. No much larger clone is present one base from it, and per-base qualities are unavailable. This specimen's treatment or condition label, per the study, means: allogeneic hematopoietic cell transplantation with graft depleted of TCRalphabeta T cells and CD19 B cells. The transplant recipients were children given TCRalphabeta/CD19-depleted allogeneic hematopoietic cell grafts. Trimming at the junction amounts to 4 bases on V and 10 bases on J, and the germline ends lie 14 bases apart. Taken from the germline V gene, the CDR1 and CDR2 loops are MDHEN and SYDVKM. There are 13 amino acids in the CDR3, from cysteine to phenylalanine inclusive. CDR3 DNA only is kept here, 39 bases in frame from base 1. The sample comes from a study of T-cell reconstitution after alpha-beta-depleted transplantation in children (dated by TCRdb to the mid-2010s). In terms of the full investigation: The study quantitatively tracked T-cell immune reconstitution after TCRalphabeta/CD19-depleted allogeneic hematopoietic cell transplantation in children using TCR repertoire profiling.

What the authors observed across the whole study: The apparently early recovery of alphabetaT-cell counts about two months after transplant reportedly depended on only several hundred rapidly expanded clones that came from non-depleted graft cells. The frequencies of hyperexpanded clones fell over the following months, and after one year, T-cell counts and TCRbeta diversity were mostly attributed to newly produced T cells. In some patients, the high TCRbeta diversity seen at day 60 was put down to recipient T cells and intrathymic progenitors that had survived conditioning.

Library construction relied on PCR. TCRdb names Illumina HiSeq 2500 as the instrument used. TCR libraries were prepared with molecular barcoding, using unique molecular identifiers to normalize TCRbeta repertoire quantification. TCRdb cleaned the public reads at Q25 with fastp, built clones with MiXCR and kept in-frame beta chains. Merged by CDR3 protein, the rows form single entries marked with the most common genes and DNA. The sample includes some 140,000 distinct CDR3 sequences, with around a tenth observed a single time. The leading ten clones occupy around 24% of the sample. The sequence was collected from a girl under three years old who had a stem cell transplant for combined immunodeficiency, so the T cells may come from the graft donor. The specimen was PBMCs, mostly from graft donor cells, collected 180 days after TCRalphabeta/CD19-depleted stem cell transplant. The V and J segments used are TRBV28 and TRBJ2-1; TRBD1 might be the D gene, on 5 matching bases. For the CDR3, the sequence is CASSSAGQWEQFF. At the DNA level, the sequence is TGTGCCAGCAGTTCCGCCGGACAATGGGAGCAGTTCTTC.